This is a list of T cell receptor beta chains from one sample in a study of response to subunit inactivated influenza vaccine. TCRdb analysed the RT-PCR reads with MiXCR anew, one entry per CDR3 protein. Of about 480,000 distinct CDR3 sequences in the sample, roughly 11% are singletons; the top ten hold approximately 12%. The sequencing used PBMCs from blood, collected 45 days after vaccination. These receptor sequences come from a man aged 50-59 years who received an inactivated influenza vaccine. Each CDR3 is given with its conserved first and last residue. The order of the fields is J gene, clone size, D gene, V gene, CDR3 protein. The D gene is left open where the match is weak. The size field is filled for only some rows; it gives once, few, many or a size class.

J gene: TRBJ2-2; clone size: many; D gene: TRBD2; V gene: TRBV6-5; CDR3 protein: CASSSFSGGNTGELFF
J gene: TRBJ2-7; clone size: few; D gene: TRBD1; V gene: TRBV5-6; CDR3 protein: CASSLSPGGRYEQYF
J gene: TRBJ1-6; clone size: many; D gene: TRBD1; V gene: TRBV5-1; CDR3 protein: CASSRTGIEDSPLHF
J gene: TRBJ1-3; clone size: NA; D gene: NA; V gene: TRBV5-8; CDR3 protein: CASSLSFSGNTIYF
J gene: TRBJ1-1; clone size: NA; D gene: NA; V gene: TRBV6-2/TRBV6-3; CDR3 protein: CASSYATEAFF
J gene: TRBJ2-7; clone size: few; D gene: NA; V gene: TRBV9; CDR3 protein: CASSATQGTRRGEQYF
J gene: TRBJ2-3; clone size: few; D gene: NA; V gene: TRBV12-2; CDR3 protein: CASRFGQCLQYF
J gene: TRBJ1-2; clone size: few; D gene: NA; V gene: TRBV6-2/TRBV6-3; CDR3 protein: CASSQAGDYGYTF
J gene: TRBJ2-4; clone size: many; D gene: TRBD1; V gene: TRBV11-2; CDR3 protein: CASSRQGLAKNIQYF
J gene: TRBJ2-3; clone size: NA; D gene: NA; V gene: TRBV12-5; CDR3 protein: CASGLPRGDTQYF
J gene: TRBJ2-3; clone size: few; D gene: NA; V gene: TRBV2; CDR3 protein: CASSETATDTQYF
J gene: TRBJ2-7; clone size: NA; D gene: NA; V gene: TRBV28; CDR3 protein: CASSLRTDLNEQYF
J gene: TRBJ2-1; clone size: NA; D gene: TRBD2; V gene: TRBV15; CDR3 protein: CATSRLGGLRDEQFF
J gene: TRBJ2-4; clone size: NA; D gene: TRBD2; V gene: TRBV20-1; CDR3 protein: CSVSRRGRGRTTGGNIQYF
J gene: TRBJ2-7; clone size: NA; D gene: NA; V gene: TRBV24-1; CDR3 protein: CATSDWGGPYEQYF
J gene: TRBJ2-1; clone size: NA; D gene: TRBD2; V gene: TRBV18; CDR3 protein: CASSPLKVAGAYNEQFF
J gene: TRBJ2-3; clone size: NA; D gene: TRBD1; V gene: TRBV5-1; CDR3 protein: CASSLAPRQGFSTDTQYF
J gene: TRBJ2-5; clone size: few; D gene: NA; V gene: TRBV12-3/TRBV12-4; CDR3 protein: CASTSGRRETQYF
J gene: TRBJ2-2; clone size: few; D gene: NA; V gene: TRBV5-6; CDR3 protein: CASSFGARVNTGELFF
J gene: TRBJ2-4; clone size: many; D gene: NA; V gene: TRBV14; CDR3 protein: CASSKGPSPAKNIQYF
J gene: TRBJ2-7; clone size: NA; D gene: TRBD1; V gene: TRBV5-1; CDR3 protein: CASSHGQGTYEQYF
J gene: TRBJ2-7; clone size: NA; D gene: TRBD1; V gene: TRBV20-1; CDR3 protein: CSARSGGTATYEQYF